This T cell receptor (beta chain) emerged from a study of human T cells and chemical hapten exposure. Study-wide context: In the sensitization step, 2% DPC was placed on roughly 2 cm by roughly 2 cm of upper inner arm skin.

This clonotype was recorded at least ten times. MiXCR, run by TCRdb on the RACE reads, gives a single entry per CDR3 protein. The sample shows 35,000 or so distinct CDR3 sequences, around 6.5% of them seen only once. This CDR3 is 16 amino acids long. Trimming left V 0 bases short and J 0 bases short, with 11 bases between. The germline CDR1 and CDR2 sequences are DFQATT and SNEGSKA (reference sequence). Stated time point: patch test 1, 2 weeks after DPC sensitization. Described treatment: therapeutic diphenylcyclopropenone sensitization with weekly scalp DPC. Total RNA came from unfractionated whole blood.

The V gene is TRBV20-1, the J gene TRBJ2-2, with a possible D match to TRBD1 (5 bases). This sequence originates from a woman aged 25 to 45 with alopecia areata. Some clones in this sample may be carry-over from other donors' samples. Sequenced material: whole blood, taken in connection with sensitization to the hapten diphenylcyclopropenone (DPC). CDR3 sequence: CSARDFGQPNTGELFF. The CDR3 bases are TGCAGTGCTAGAGATTTTGGACAACCGAACACCGGGGAGCTGTTTTTT.